This T cell receptor beta chain was retrieved from a study of blood T cells in healthy people across ages. Primed by a sample-barcoded 5' primer and a J-beta primer mix, a second PCR proceeded for roughly 7 to 11 cycles. TCRdb re-derived calls from the 5' RACE reads in MiXCR, one entry per CDR3 protein. The sample consists of 780,000 or so distinct CDR3 sequences, 20% to 25% of them appearing once. These data are also associated with another study on T cells of mothers and their children.

This receptor was obtained from a boy between 10 and 17 years old in good health. Sequenced material: blood.

The CDR3, as DNA: TGCAGTGCTTCCCGGGACAGGGAGATAGATACGCAGTATTTT. The encoded protein is CSASRDREIDTQYF. The gene calls are TRBV20-1 and TRBJ2-3, with TRBD1 identical over 9 bases. V was pared by 5 bases and J by 5 bases, with 8 bases of the junction left unmatched. The germline CDR1 and CDR2 sequences are DFQATT and SNEGSKA (reference sequence). The CDR3 runs 14 residues.